Reported below is one TCR beta chain. This record belongs to a study of OX40 agonist ivuxolimab in advanced cancers. On the study more broadly: Among those enrolled, mean age was around 60 years (range 23 to 79) and 75% to 85% were male. Previous treatment with anti-PD-1, anti-PD-L1 or anti-CTLA-4 therapy was allowed; 35% to 50% had received some. Among those treated, three patients had partial responses, one with hepatocellular carcinoma and two with cutaneous melanoma.

The CDR3 length is 16 residues. V lost 0 bases, J lost 6 bases, and 6 bases stayed unmatched. Germline V gene sequence: CDR1 SGDLS, CDR2 YYNGEE. The repertoire was sequenced with immunoSEQ multiplex PCR; TCRdb's copy has only in-frame clones and lacks some. The sample yields some 28,000 clones, around 80% seen once. This chain connects TRBV9 to TRBJ2-1; 10 bases agree with TRBD1. The TCR originated in an adult with an advanced solid tumor such as melanoma, head and neck, liver or kidney cancer. Sequencing was performed on CD4+ or CD8+ T cells sorted from blood, taken in a trial of the OX40 agonist ivuxolimab. The CDR3 DNA reads TGTGCCAGCAGCGTAGATTCCGGGACAGGGGCCAATGAGCAGTTCTTC. Protein product: CASSVDSGTGANEQFF.